This T cell receptor beta chain is from a study of patients and donors after allogeneic stem cell transplantation. TCRdb processed the RT-PCR reads anew with MiXCR; each CDR3 protein has one entry. The sample yields some 960,000 distinct CDR3 sequences, about a sixth seen once. This CDR3 comprises 17 residues. A note on this clonotype: An end of the junction does not agree with germline; a read error may underlie this.

V gene TRBV12-3 or TRBV12-4 combines with J gene TRBJ1-5; D is unresolved. This receptor was obtained from a human donor who was either an allogeneic HSCT recipient or a stem cell or donor lymphocyte infusion donor (not recorded which). It is not recorded whose cells these are; they may come from a transplant donor. The sequenced material came from blood, either unsorted or a sorted T cell fraction (not recorded which). CDR3 residues: CARSSGRRTYSNQPQHF. CDR3 in DNA: TGTGCCAGGAGTTCCGGACGGAGAACCTATAGCAATCAGCCCCAGCATTTT.